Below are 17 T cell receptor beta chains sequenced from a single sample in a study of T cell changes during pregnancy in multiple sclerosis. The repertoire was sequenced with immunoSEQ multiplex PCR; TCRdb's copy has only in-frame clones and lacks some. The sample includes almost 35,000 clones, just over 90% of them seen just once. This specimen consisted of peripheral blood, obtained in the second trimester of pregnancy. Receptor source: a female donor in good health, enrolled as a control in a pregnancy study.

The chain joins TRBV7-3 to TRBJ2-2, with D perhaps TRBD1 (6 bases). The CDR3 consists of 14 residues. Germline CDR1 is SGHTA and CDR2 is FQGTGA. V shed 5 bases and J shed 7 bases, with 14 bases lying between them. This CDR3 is CASSIQGMGGELFF. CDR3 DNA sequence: TGTGCCAGCAGCATCCAGGGGATGGGCGGGGAGCTGTTTTTT.

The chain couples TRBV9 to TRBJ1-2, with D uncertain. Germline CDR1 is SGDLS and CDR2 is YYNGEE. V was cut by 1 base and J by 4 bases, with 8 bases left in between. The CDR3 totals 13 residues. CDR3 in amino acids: CASSVNPGYGYTF. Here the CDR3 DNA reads TGTGCCAGCAGCGTAAACCCCGGCTATGGCTACACCTTC.

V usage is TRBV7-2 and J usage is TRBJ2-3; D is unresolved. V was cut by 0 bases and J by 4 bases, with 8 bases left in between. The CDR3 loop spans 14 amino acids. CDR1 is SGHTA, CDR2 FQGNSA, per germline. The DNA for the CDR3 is TGTGCCAGCAGCTTAGCGAGTAGCTCAGATACGCAGTATTTT. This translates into CASSLASSSDTQYF.

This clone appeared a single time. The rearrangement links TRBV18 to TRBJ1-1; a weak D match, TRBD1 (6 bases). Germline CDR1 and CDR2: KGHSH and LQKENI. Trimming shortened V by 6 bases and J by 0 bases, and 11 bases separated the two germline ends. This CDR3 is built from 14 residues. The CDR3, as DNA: TGTGCCAGCTCCGGACAGCAGATGAACACTGAAGCTTTCTTT. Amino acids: CASSGQQMNTEAFF.

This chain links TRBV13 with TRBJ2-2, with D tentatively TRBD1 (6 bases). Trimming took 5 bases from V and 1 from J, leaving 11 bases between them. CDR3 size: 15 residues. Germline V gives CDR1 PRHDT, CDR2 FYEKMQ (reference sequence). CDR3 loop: CASSGDTRNTGELFF. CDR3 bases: TGTGCCAGCAGCGGGGACACTCGGAACACCGGGGAGCTGTTTTTT.

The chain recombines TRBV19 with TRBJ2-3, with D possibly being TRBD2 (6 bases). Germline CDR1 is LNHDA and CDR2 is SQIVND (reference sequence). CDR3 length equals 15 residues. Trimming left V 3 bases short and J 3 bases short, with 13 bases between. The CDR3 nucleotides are TGTGCCAGTAGTATCGGACTCCGGGGGACAGATACGCAGTATTTT. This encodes CASSIGLRGTDTQYF.

Here the CDR3 reads CASSLRPRQGRNIQYF. For the CDR3, the DNA is TGTGCCAGTAGTCTCCGTCCCCGACAGGGAAGGAACATTCAGTACTTC. The rearrangement links TRBV19 to TRBJ2-4; 7 nucleotides line up with TRBD1. The CDR3 covers 16 residues. With 5 bases clipped from V and 7 bases from J, the junction kept 14 bases outside the gene matches. Germline V gives CDR1 LNHDA, CDR2 SQIVND (reference sequence).

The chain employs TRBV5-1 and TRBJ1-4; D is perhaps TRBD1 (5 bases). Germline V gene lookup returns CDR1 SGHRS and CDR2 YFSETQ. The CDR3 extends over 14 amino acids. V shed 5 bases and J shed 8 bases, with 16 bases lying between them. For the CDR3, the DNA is TGCGCCAGCAGAGCCCAGGGAGGAGGGGAAAAACTGTTTTTT. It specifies CASRAQGGGEKLFF.

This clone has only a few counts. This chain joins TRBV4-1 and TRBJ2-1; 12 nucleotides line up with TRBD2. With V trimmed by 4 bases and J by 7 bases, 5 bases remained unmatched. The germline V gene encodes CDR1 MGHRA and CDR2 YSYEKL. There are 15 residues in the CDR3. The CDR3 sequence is CASSRWTSGANEQFF. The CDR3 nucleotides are TGCGCCAGCAGCCGATGGACTAGCGGGGCTAATGAGCAGTTCTTC.

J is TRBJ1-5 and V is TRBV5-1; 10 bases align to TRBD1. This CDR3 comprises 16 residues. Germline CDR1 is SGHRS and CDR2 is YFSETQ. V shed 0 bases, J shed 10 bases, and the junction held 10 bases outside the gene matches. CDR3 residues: CASSLEPADRGRPQHF. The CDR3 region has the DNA TGCGCCAGCAGCTTGGAACCGGCTGACAGGGGGCGACCCCAGCATTTT.

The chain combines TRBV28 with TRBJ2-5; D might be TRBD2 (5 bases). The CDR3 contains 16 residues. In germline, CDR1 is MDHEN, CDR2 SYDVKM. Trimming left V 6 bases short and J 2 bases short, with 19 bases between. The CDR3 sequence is CASRPRLGGRQETQYF. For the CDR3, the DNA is TGTGCCAGCAGGCCCCGGCTCGGAGGAAGGCAAGAGACCCAGTACTTC.

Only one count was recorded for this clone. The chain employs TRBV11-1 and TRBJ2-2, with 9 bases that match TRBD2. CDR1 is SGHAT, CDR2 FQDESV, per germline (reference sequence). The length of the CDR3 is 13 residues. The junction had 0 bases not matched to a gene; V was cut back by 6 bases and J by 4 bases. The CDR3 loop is CASRRGGTGELFF. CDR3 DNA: TGTGCCAGCAGGCGGGGGGGCACCGGGGAGCTGTTTTTT.

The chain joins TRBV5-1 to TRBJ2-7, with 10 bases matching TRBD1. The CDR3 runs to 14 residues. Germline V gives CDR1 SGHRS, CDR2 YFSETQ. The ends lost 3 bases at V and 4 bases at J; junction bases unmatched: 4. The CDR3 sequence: CASSYGTGVYEQYF. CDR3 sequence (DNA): TGCGCCAGCAGCTACGGGACAGGGGTTTACGAGCAGTACTTC.

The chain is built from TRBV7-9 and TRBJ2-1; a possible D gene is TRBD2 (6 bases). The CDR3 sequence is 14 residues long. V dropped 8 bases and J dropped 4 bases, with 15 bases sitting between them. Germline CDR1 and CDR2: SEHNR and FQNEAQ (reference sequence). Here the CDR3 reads CASFWAGSYNEQFF. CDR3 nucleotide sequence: TGTGCCAGCTTTTGGGCGGGGTCGTACAATGAGCAGTTCTTC.

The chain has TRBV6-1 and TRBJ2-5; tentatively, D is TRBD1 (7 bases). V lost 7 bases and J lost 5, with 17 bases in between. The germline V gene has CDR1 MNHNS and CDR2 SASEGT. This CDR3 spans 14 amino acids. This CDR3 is CASMRGGGAETQYF. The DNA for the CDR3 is TGTGCCAGCATGAGAGGAGGGGGCGCGGAGACCCAGTACTTC.

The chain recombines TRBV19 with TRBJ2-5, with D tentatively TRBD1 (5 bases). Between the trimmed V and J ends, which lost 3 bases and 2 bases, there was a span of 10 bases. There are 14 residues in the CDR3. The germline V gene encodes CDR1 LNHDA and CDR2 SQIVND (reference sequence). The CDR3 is CASSIWGKQETQYF. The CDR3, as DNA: TGTGCCAGTAGTATTTGGGGCAAGCAAGAGACCCAGTACTTC. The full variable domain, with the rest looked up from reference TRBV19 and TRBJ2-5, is DGGITQSPKYLFRKEGQNVTLSCEQNLNHDAMYWYRQDPGQGLRLIYYSQIVNDFQKGDIAEGYSVSREKKESFPLTVTSAQKNPTAFYLCASSIWGKQETQYFGPGTRLLVL.

The DNA of the CDR3 is TGTGCCAGCAGCCTAGGGGTTAGTGGCAATCAGCCCCAGCATTTT. Its protein is CASSLGVSGNQPQHF. The V call is TRBV28, the J call TRBJ1-5; D is perhaps TRBD1 (5 bases). Germline V gene data show CDR1 as MDHEN and CDR2 as SYDVKM. V shed 6 bases and J shed 2 bases, with 14 bases lying between them. This CDR3 comprises 15 residues.